Below are 10 T cell receptor beta chains sequenced from a single sample in a study of shared clonotypes between healthy human individuals. In the naive CD8 group, cells lacked CD45RO and were positively selected for CCR7, so terminally differentiated effector memory CD45RA+ cells were left out. Clones were read by immunoSEQ multiplex PCR, and TCRdb kept only the in-frame ones, dropping some. Of roughly 2.1 million clones in the sample, just over 90% were seen once. Input material: naive CD8+ T cells from PBMCs. The receptors stem from a man aged 18 to 29 in good health. Some clones in this sample may be carry-over from other donors' samples.

The chain joins TRBV4-2 to TRBJ1-2; no firm D call. V lost 4 bases and J lost 5, with 20 bases in between. The germline V gene has CDR1 LGHNA and CDR2 YNFKEQ. The CDR3 runs 16 residues. The CDR3, as DNA: TGTGCCAGCAGCCCCTTTATGCCAACGAAGGGATATGGCTACACCTTC. This codes for CASSPFMPTKGYGYTF.

The chain recombines TRBV5-3 with TRBJ1-4; D is uncertain. TRBV5-3 is identified as an open reading frame with a role that is uncertain. Trimming took 8 bases from V and 4 from J, leaving 21 bases between them. The CDR3 loop spans 16 amino acids. CDR3 nucleotide sequence: TGTGCCAGCACGGGAATACGGCGGGTGCATAATGAAAAACTGTTTTTT. This gives the protein CASTGIRRVHNEKLFF.

The rearrangement uses TRBV30 and TRBJ1-2; 7 nucleotides line up with TRBD1. The V gene's germline CDR1 is GTSNPN and CDR2 SVGIG (reference sequence). V was pared by 1 base and J by 2 bases, with 10 bases of the junction left unmatched. This CDR3 has 16 amino acids. CDR3 sequence: CAWSGPEGARNYGYTF. CDR3 DNA sequence: TGTGCCTGGAGTGGCCCGGAGGGGGCAAGGAACTATGGCTACACCTTC.

The V call is TRBV28, the J call TRBJ2-7; D might be TRBD2 (6 bases). The CDR3 is made up of 15 amino acids. The germline V and J ends were trimmed by 3 bases and 3 bases, with 15 bases remaining between them. Germline values: CDR1 MDHEN, CDR2 SYDVKM. DNA for the CDR3: TGTGCCAGCAGTTTCCGCGTACGGAGGGTCTACGAGCAGTACTTC. Translating it yields CASSFRVRRVYEQYF.

The rearrangement uses TRBV4-1 and TRBJ1-2; D is perhaps TRBD1 (5 bases). V dropped 4 bases and J dropped 8 bases, with 23 bases sitting between them. CDR1 is MGHRA and CDR2 is YSYEKL in the germline V gene. This CDR3 region has 16 residues. The CDR3 sequence: CASSLRDSGDLIGYTF. DNA for the CDR3: TGCGCCAGCAGCCTCAGGGACTCTGGGGATCTCATCGGCTACACCTTC.

This chain joins TRBV7-9 and TRBJ2-5, with D possibly being TRBD1 or TRBD2 (5 bases each). Deletions cut 8 bases from V and 5 bases from J, with 24 bases between. From germline, CDR1 is SEHNR and CDR2 FQNEAQ (reference sequence). The CDR3 is 16 amino acids. Written as DNA, the CDR3 is TGTGCCAGCTTAGGGCTAGCTCCTCTCCAGGGTGAGACCCAGTACTTC. As protein: CASLGLAPLQGETQYF. Supplemented by reference TRBV7-9 and TRBJ2-5, the full variable domain reads DTGVSQNPRHKITKRGQNVTFRCDPISEHNRLYWYRQTLGQGPEFLTYFQNEAQLEKSRLLSDRFSAERPKGSFSTLEIQRTEQGDSAMYLCASLGLAPLQGETQYFGPGTRLLVL.

This clone was detected only once. The chain couples TRBV6-1 to TRBJ2-7; 7 positions match TRBD1. CDR1 MNHNS and CDR2 SASEGT come from the germline V gene. Germline trimming cut 7 bases from V and 0 bases from J; bases unmatched to any gene: 6. This CDR3 spans 14 amino acids. The CDR3 DNA sequence: TGTGCCAGCAACATCCGGGACAGCTCCTACGAGCAGTACTTC. Protein product: CASNIRDSSYEQYF.

V usage is TRBV7-2 and J usage is TRBJ2-7; 9 positions agree with TRBD2. Trimming cost V 6 bases and J 0 bases; bases outside gene matches: 6. Germline lookup yields CDR1 SGHTA and CDR2 FQGNSA. The CDR3 extends over 15 amino acids. CDR3 DNA: TGTGCCAGCAGACCGACTAGCGGCAGCTCCTACGAGCAGTACTTC. It translates to CASRPTSGSSYEQYF.

This rearrangement joins TRBV9 to TRBJ2-2; TRBD1 agrees at 8 bases. With V trimmed by 4 bases and J by 6 bases, 8 bases remained unmatched. The CDR3 runs 15 residues. The germline CDR1 and CDR2 sequences are SGDLS and YYNGEE. The CDR3, as DNA: TGTGCCAGCAGCTCCCACCAGGGGGCCCCCGGGGAGCTGTTTTTT. Its translation is CASSSHQGAPGELFF.

The chain has TRBV5-1 and TRBJ2-7, with D possibly being TRBD1 or TRBD2 (5 bases each). Germline assignment: CDR1 SGHRS and CDR2 YFSETQ. V lost 4 bases to trimming and J lost 3 bases, with 17 bases between them. This CDR3 has 15 residues. In DNA, the CDR3 is TGCGCCAGCAGCCCTGGACGGGGCTGGGACTACGAGCAGTACTTC. Translation: CASSPGRGWDYEQYF. The full variable domain, its missing parts supplied by reference TRBV5-1 and TRBJ2-7, is KAGVTQTPRYLIKTRGQQVTLSCSPISGHRSVSWYQQTPGQGLQFLFEYFSETQRNKGNFPGRFSGRQFSNSRSEMNVSTLELGDSALYLCASSPGRGWDYEQYFGPGTRLTVT.